These 31 T cell receptor beta chains share one sample of origin, sequenced in a study of long-term antiretroviral therapy in people with HIV. The assay used was immunoSEQ (version v3.0), run at survey level. This table comes from immunoSEQ multiplex PCR, and its TCRdb copy is limited to in-frame clones, with some not included. Here the sample spans about 30,000 clones, around 90% being singletons. The sample here was unsorted PBMCs, taken 5 to 5.5 years after starting antiretroviral therapy. All receptors come from a woman between 40 and 55 years old with HIV.

V gene TRBV19 combines with J gene TRBJ1-1, with 7 bases aligning to TRBD1. The CDR3 is made up of 15 amino acids. The germline V gene encodes CDR1 LNHDA and CDR2 SQIVND (reference sequence). The V segment lost 4 bases and the J segment 3 bases; nucleotides outside the gene matches: 8. The CDR3 sequence is CASSRGTALYTEAFF. The CDR3 bases are TGTGCCAGTAGTAGGGGGACAGCCCTTTACACTGAAGCTTTCTTT.

This CDR3 reads CATSKSRTGGNYGYTF. The CDR3 DNA follows: TGTGCCACCAGCAAGTCCCGGACAGGGGGCAACTATGGCTACACCTTC. The J gene is TRBJ1-2, the V gene TRBV15; TRBD1 agrees at 11 bases. Trimming removed 4 bases from V and 2 bases from J; junction bases left unmatched: 6. The CDR3 extends over 16 amino acids. CDR1 is LNHNV and CDR2 is YYDKDF in the germline V gene (reference sequence).

The chain joins TRBV7-2 to TRBJ1-5; no definite D call. V lost 0 bases and J 0 bases, leaving 6 bases between the germline ends. Germline CDR1 is SGHTA and CDR2 is FQGNSA. This CDR3 spans 15 amino acids. The CDR3 sequence is CASSLARVSNQPQHF. Written as DNA, the CDR3 is TGTGCCAGCAGCTTAGCCAGAGTTAGCAATCAGCCCCAGCATTTT.

The chain joins TRBV15 to TRBJ1-5; a weak D match, TRBD1 (5 bases). Germline V gene data show CDR1 as LNHNV and CDR2 as YYDKDF (reference sequence). The V and J ends lost 0 bases and 3 bases respectively, with 12 bases between them. This CDR3 is 16 amino acids long. For the CDR3, the DNA is TGTGCCACCAGCAGAGATCGGGGGAGCACCAATCAGCCCCAGCATTTT. Translation gives CATSRDRGSTNQPQHF.

This clone was recorded once. The CDR3 protein is CATEGDTEAFF. In DNA form, the CDR3 reads TGTGCCACTGAGGGTGACACTGAAGCTTTCTTT. This rearrangement joins TRBV6-6 to TRBJ1-1; the D is unclear. Trimming stripped 10 bases from V and 3 bases from J, with 9 bases between. Germline V CDR1 and CDR2: MNHNY, SVGAGI (reference sequence). The CDR3 is made up of 11 amino acids.

V usage is TRBV19 and J usage is TRBJ1-5; D is perhaps TRBD1 (5 bases). CDR1 LNHDA and CDR2 SQIVND come from the germline V gene (reference sequence). This CDR3 comprises 16 residues. Trimming removed 4 bases from V and 0 bases from J, with 13 bases in between. The CDR3 DNA reads as TGTGCCAGTAGTAGGGCGGGGGGGAATAGCAATCAGCCCCAGCATTTT. It encodes CASSRAGGNSNQPQHF.

The chain couples TRBV7-2 to TRBJ2-3; D is possibly TRBD1 or TRBD2 (5 bases each). Germline assignment: CDR1 SGHTA and CDR2 FQGNSA. V shed 5 bases and J shed 0 bases, with 21 bases lying between them. This CDR3 has 18 amino acids. The DNA for the CDR3 is TGTGCCAGCAGCCTACCCTCCGGGGCTAGCCGGAGCACAGATACGCAGTATTTT. Amino acids: CASSLPSGASRSTDTQYF.

The rearrangement joins TRBV5-1 to TRBJ2-5; D is undetermined. The germline gives CDR1 SGHRS, CDR2 YFSETQ. V was pared by 7 bases and J by 5 bases, with 15 bases between. The CDR3 is made up of 13 amino acids. The CDR3 is CASADIREETQYF. The CDR3 coding sequence is TGCGCCAGCGCGGATATACGAGAGGAGACCCAGTACTTC.

The V gene is TRBV19, the J gene TRBJ2-4; the match to TRBD1 covers 10 bases. The CDR3 is 15 amino acids. The V and J ends lost 3 bases and 8 bases, in that order; junction bases with no gene match: 7. Germline V gene data show CDR1 as LNHDA and CDR2 as SQIVND (reference sequence). In nucleotides, the CDR3 is TGTGCCAGTAGTATTGGGACAGGGGCTTCGGACATTCAGTACTTC. This gives the protein CASSIGTGASDIQYF.

This clone was seen a few times. The CDR3 reads CASSAQGATEAFF. Here the CDR3 DNA reads TGTGCCAGCAGTGCGCAGGGGGCAACTGAAGCTTTCTTT. The chain recombines TRBV6-1 with TRBJ1-1; 8 nucleotides align to TRBD1. J lost 5 bases, V lost 4 bases, and 3 bases had no gene match. The germline gives CDR1 MNHNS, CDR2 SASEGT. The CDR3 sequence is 13 residues long.

The chain employs TRBV10-2 and TRBJ2-1; TRBD2 matches 7 bases. Unmatched junction bases numbered 4, after V lost 2 bases and J lost 9 bases. CDR3 size: 13 residues. Per germline, CDR1 WSHSY and CDR2 SAAADI. In DNA, the CDR3 is TGCGCCAGCAGTGAGAACGGGGGGACTGAGCAGTTCTTC. Protein product: CASSENGGTEQFF.

The J gene is TRBJ2-5, the V gene TRBV5-1, with D unresolved. Germline V gene lookup returns CDR1 SGHRS and CDR2 YFSETQ. This CDR3 is built from 12 residues. Trimming took 0 bases from V and 3 from J, leaving 3 bases between them. The CDR3 nucleotides are TGCGCCAGCAGCTTGGCGGAAGAGACCCAGTACTTC. It translates to CASSLAEETQYF.

In its sample, this clone was seen once. The chain uses TRBV7-9 and TRBJ1-1; a possible D gene is TRBD1 (6 bases). CDR3 length: 13 residues. V was cut by 1 base and J by 6 bases, with 9 bases left in between. CDR1 is SEHNR and CDR2 is FQNEAQ in the germline V gene (reference sequence). The CDR3 protein is CASSLDGGPEAFF. CDR3 nucleotide sequence: TGTGCCAGCAGCTTAGACGGGGGCCCTGAAGCTTTCTTT. The full variable domain, completed using reference TRBV7-9 and TRBJ1-1, is DTGVSQNPRHKITKRGQNVTFRCDPISEHNRLYWYRQTLGQGPEFLTYFQNEAQLEKSRLLSDRFSAERPKGSFSTLEIQRTEQGDSAMYLCASSLDGGPEAFFGQGTRLTVV.

The chain recombines TRBV7-9 with TRBJ1-5; tentatively, D is TRBD1 (6 bases). The CDR3 is 19 amino acids. The germline V gene has CDR1 SEHNR and CDR2 FQNEAQ (reference sequence). Trimming took off 1 base at V and 1 base at J, with 20 bases between the two ends. The chain's CDR3 is CASSLEGDYGNLSNQPQHF. In DNA, the CDR3 is TGTGCCAGCAGCTTAGAGGGGGACTACGGGAATTTAAGCAATCAGCCCCAGCATTTT.

This chain uses TRBV15 with TRBJ1-1, with 7 bases that match TRBD1. CDR3 length equals 13 residues. V lost 5 bases and J lost 6; bases outside the gene matches: 6. Germline CDR1 reads LNHNV; CDR2 reads YYDKDF (reference sequence). The CDR3 sequence: CATSLGTEPEAFF. The CDR3 DNA sequence: TGTGCCACCAGCTTAGGGACAGAACCTGAAGCTTTCTTT. Full variable domain (outside the CDR3, taken from reference TRBV15 and TRBJ1-1): DAMVIQNPRYQVTQFGKPVTLSCSQTLNHNVMYWYQQKSSQAPKLLFHYYDKDFNNEADTPDNFQSRRPNTSFCFLDIRSPGLGDTAMYLCATSLGTEPEAFFGQGTRLTVV.

The V and J genes are TRBV27 and TRBJ2-4; D might be TRBD1 (7 bases). Germline values: CDR1 MNHEY, CDR2 SMNVEV (reference sequence). Trimming cost V 4 bases and J 7 bases, with 17 bases left between them. There are 15 residues in the CDR3. The CDR3 region is CASSSPQGRMNIQYF. The CDR3 DNA sequence: TGTGCCAGCAGTTCGCCACAGGGGAGGATGAACATTCAGTACTTC.

The gene calls are TRBV15 and TRBJ2-1, with D uncertain. V shed 1 base and J shed 10 bases, with 8 bases lying between them. CDR3 length: 12 residues. Germline V CDR1 and CDR2: LNHNV, YYDKDF (reference sequence). In DNA form, the CDR3 reads TGTGCCACCAGCAGAGTTGCCGGAGAGCAGTTCTTC. Amino acids: CATSRVAGEQFF.

This chain connects TRBV4-2 to TRBJ2-6; D remains ambiguous. Trimming left V 3 bases short and J 3 bases short, with 9 bases between. This CDR3 has 15 residues. Germline CDR1 reads LGHNA; CDR2 reads YNFKEQ. CDR3 region: CASSQAAGGANVLTF. The CDR3 coding sequence is TGTGCCAGCAGCCAGGCGGCAGGTGGGGCCAACGTCCTGACTTTC.

The V gene is TRBV19, the J gene TRBJ2-1; possible D gene TRBD2, 5 bases. Germline V CDR1 and CDR2: LNHDA, SQIVND (reference sequence). The V gene lost 2 bases and the J gene lost 4 bases, with 12 bases spanning the gap. CDR3 size: 15 residues. This chain's CDR3 is CASSILLLAYNEQFF. The CDR3 coding sequence is TGTGCCAGTAGTATATTATTGCTAGCTTACAATGAGCAGTTCTTC.

The V gene is TRBV28, the J gene TRBJ2-6, with D possibly being TRBD2 (6 bases). The CDR3 length is 15 residues. Germline V gives CDR1 MDHEN, CDR2 SYDVKM. Trimming left V 4 bases short and J 0 bases short, with 7 bases between. In nucleotides, the CDR3 is TGTGCCAGCAGTTCGGACTACTCTGGGGCCAACGTCCTGACTTTC. Amino acid sequence: CASSSDYSGANVLTF. Complete variable domain (other parts from reference TRBV28 and TRBJ2-6): DVKVTQSSRYLVKRTGEKVFLECVQDMDHENMFWYRQDPGLGLRLIYFSYDVKMKEKGDIPEGYSVSREKKERFSLILESASTNQTSMYLCASSSDYSGANVLTFGAGSRLTVL.

The V call is TRBV15, the J call TRBJ2-6; TRBD1 matches at 12 bases. The germline gives CDR1 LNHNV, CDR2 YYDKDF (reference sequence). J lost 4 bases, V lost 0 bases, and 1 base had no gene match. The CDR3 is 17 residues long. Written as DNA, the CDR3 is TGTGCCACCAGCAGAGAGGGACAGGGGGCGGGGGCCAACGTCCTGACTTTC. Translated, it gives CATSREGQGAGANVLTF.

The chain couples TRBV6-5 to TRBJ1-5; 7 nucleotides match TRBD1. V dropped 1 base and J dropped 12; count of bases not matched to a gene: 6. The length of the CDR3 is 13 residues. CDR1 is MNHEY and CDR2 is SVGAGI in the germline V gene. For the CDR3, the DNA is TGTGCCAGCAGTTACTGGGACAGAGTCTACCAGCATTTT. This encodes CASSYWDRVYQHF.

This clone was observed once. The J gene is TRBJ2-7, the V gene TRBV11-2; tentatively, D is TRBD1 (6 bases). Germline V lookup: CDR1 SGHAT, CDR2 FQNNGV. V lost 1 base to trimming and J lost 6 bases, with 10 bases between them. The CDR3 runs to 13 residues. CDR3 nucleotide sequence: TGTGCCAGCAGCTTAGTACCGACAGGCGAGCAGTACTTC. Protein product: CASSLVPTGEQYF.

The chain links TRBV6-5 to TRBJ1-2; D remains unclear. Trimming cost V 9 bases and J 1 base, with 12 bases left between them. From germline, CDR1 is MNHEY and CDR2 SVGAGI. CDR3 length: 13 residues. CDR3 bases: TGTGCCAGTTCGACGCGCCTTAACTATGGCTACACCTTC. Protein product: CASSTRLNYGYTF.

V usage is TRBV7-9 and J usage is TRBJ1-5, with TRBD1 matching 7 bases. The germline gives CDR1 SEHNR, CDR2 FQNEAQ (reference sequence). V dropped 1 base and J dropped 0; count of bases not matched to a gene: 12. The CDR3 sequence is 19 residues long. The CDR3 DNA reads as TGTGCCAGCAGCTTAGGTTCAGGGGGAGAATACTATAGCAATCAGCCCCAGCATTTT. Translated: CASSLGSGGEYYSNQPQHF. Looking up the rest from reference TRBV7-9 and TRBJ1-5 gives the full variable domain: DTGVSQNPRHKITKRGQNVTFRCDPISEHNRLYWYRQTLGQGPEFLTYFQNEAQLEKSRLLSDRFSAERPKGSFSTLEIQRTEQGDSAMYLCASSLGSGGEYYSNQPQHFGDGTRLSIL.

The chain links TRBV6-4 to TRBJ2-3; D is unresolved. CDR1 is MRHNA, CDR2 SNTAGT, per germline. The CDR3 length is 13 residues. V was trimmed by 0 bases and J by 6 bases, leaving 7 bases between them. This chain's CDR3 is CASSDSDSDTQYF. CDR3 DNA sequence: TGTGCCAGCAGTGACTCCGACTCCGATACGCAGTATTTT.

The chain links TRBV30 to TRBJ2-1, with 9 positions matching TRBD1. There are 13 residues in the CDR3. The trim removed 4 bases at V and 8 bases at J, leaving 6 bases unmatched. Germline V gene sequence: CDR1 GTSNPN, CDR2 SVGIG (reference sequence). CDR3 sequence: CAWMSTGGYEQFF. The CDR3 DNA reads as TGTGCCTGGATGAGTACAGGGGGCTATGAGCAGTTCTTC.

The genes are TRBV7-9 and TRBJ1-1, with TRBD1 as a possible D gene (5 bases). Between the trimmed V and J ends, which lost 0 bases and 7 bases, there was a span of 9 bases. The germline CDR1 and CDR2 sequences are SEHNR and FQNEAQ (reference sequence). The CDR3 consists of 13 residues. The CDR3 DNA follows: TGTGCCAGCAGCTTAGCGTTTGGGGGTGAAGCTTTCTTT. It translates to CASSLAFGGEAFF.

The chain uses TRBV7-6 and TRBJ1-4; tentatively, D is TRBD1 (5 bases). The CDR3 runs 17 residues. V was clipped by 2 bases and J by 2 bases, with 15 bases between them. CDR1 and CDR2 from the germline V gene are SGHVS and FNYEAQ. The CDR3 nucleotides read TGTGCCAGCAGCTTAAACACGGCTGGGGGGACTAATGAAAAACTGTTTTTT. This sequence encodes CASSLNTAGGTNEKLFF.

The CDR3 sequence is CASSDGTANQPQHF. CDR3 sequence (DNA): TGCGCCAGCAGTGATGGGACAGCGAATCAGCCCCAGCATTTT. The J gene is TRBJ1-5, the V gene TRBV10-1, with 7 nucleotides matching TRBD1. CDR1 WNHNN and CDR2 SYGVQD come from the germline V gene (reference sequence). With V trimmed by 3 bases and J by 4 bases, 3 bases remained unmatched. The CDR3 is made up of 14 amino acids.

The rearrangement uses TRBV10-3 and TRBJ1-1; tentative D call: TRBD1 (5 bases). From germline, CDR1 is ENHRY and CDR2 SYGVKD. V shed 11 bases and J shed 3 bases, with 16 bases lying between them. The CDR3 consists of 13 residues. CDR3 sequence reads: CAAGKGADTEAFF. CDR3 bases: TGTGCCGCAGGGAAGGGTGCGGACACTGAAGCTTTCTTT.